Listed here are 23 T cell receptor beta chains from one sample, sequenced in a study of blood T cell repertoires in COVID-19 (dated by TCRdb to about 2020). The library came from the immunoSEQ multiplex PCR assay. In TCRdb, the immuneACCESS table is reduced to in-frame sequences with V and J assigned. These tables do not hold every clone; where another copy was compared, an unresolved V gene accounts for under half, and the others remain unexplained. Here the sample has 85,000 to 130,000 clones; 80% to 95% occur a single time. The ten largest clonotypes hold 5.7% of the sample. The sample comprised peripheral blood. The receptors come from a man in his sixties or seventies with acute or convalescent COVID-19.

The chain is built from TRBV18 and TRBJ1-1, with D possibly matching TRBD1 (5 bases). The CDR3 is 16 residues long. The germline gives CDR1 KGHSH, CDR2 LQKENI. V was trimmed by 0 bases and J by 6 bases, leaving 17 bases between them. The CDR3 DNA sequence: TGTGCCAGCTCACCACCGGGGCGCCTGGGGTTGGCTGAAGCTTTCTTT. Residues: CASSPPGRLGLAEAFF.

The J gene is TRBJ2-2, the V gene TRBV6-5; 9 bases map to TRBD1. V lost 4 bases to trimming and J lost 5 bases; unmatched junction nucleotides: 5. There are 15 residues in the CDR3. The germline gives CDR1 MNHEY, CDR2 SVGAGI. CDR3 protein: CASSSGTGSTGELFF. DNA of the CDR3: TGTGCCAGCAGTTCCGGGACAGGGAGTACCGGGGAGCTGTTTTTT.

This clone was detected only once. The chain employs TRBV4-3 and TRBJ2-4; 11 nucleotides agree with TRBD1. The CDR3 is made up of 15 amino acids. In germline, CDR1 is LGHNA, CDR2 YSLEER. Trimming cost V 2 bases and J 6 bases; bases outside gene matches: 3. The CDR3 region has the DNA TGCGCCAGCAGCCAACGGACAGGGGGCGCAAACATTCAGTACTTC. Its translation is CASSQRTGGANIQYF.

The CDR3: CASSQDRTGKLFF. CDR3 coding DNA: TGTGCCAGCAGCCAAGATCGTACGGGAAAACTGTTTTTT. This chain uses TRBV14 with TRBJ1-4; D unclear. In germline, CDR1 is SGHDN, CDR2 FVKESK. Trimming took off 0 bases at V and 10 bases at J, with 9 bases between the two ends. There are 13 residues in the CDR3.

This chain connects TRBV5-1 to TRBJ2-2, with D perhaps matching TRBD2 (5 bases). With 3 bases removed from V and 7 bases from J, the gap between germline ends came to 10 bases. Looked up from germline, CDR1 is SGHRS and CDR2 is YFSETQ. The CDR3 is made up of 13 amino acids. The CDR3 loop reads CASSWELSGELFF. CDR3 sequence (DNA): TGCGCCAGCAGCTGGGAGTTGAGCGGGGAGCTGTTTTTT.

The chain carries TRBV28 and TRBJ1-3; TRBD1 matches at 7 bases. V shed 3 bases and J 2 bases; nucleotides not matched to a gene: 1. Looked up from germline, CDR1 is MDHEN and CDR2 is SYDVKM. There are 14 residues in the CDR3. This CDR3 reads CASSFTGAGNTIYF. The CDR3 DNA reads TGTGCCAGCAGTTTTACAGGGGCTGGAAACACCATATATTTT.

This rearrangement joins TRBV6-1 to TRBJ1-5; tentative D call: TRBD1 (6 bases). Germline CDR1 reads MNHNS; CDR2 reads SASEGT. V was shortened by 2 bases and J by 0 bases, with 11 bases between the two germline ends. The CDR3 length is 16 residues. CDR3 sequence (DNA): TGTGCCAGCAGTGAATTCCCAGGGGATAGCAATCAGCCCCAGCATTTT. As protein: CASSEFPGDSNQPQHF.

The CDR3 is CASSRATGGPSLYEQYF. CDR3 coding DNA: TGTGCCAGCTCCAGGGCTACAGGGGGCCCTTCCCTATACGAGCAGTACTTC. The chain links TRBV18 to TRBJ2-7; 9 bases align to TRBD1. Trimming cost V 6 bases and J 4 bases; bases outside gene matches: 16. This CDR3 comprises 17 residues. Germline assignment: CDR1 KGHSH and CDR2 LQKENI. Variable domain in full (rest from reference TRBV18 and TRBJ2-7): NAGVMQNPRHLVRRRGQEARLRCSPMKGHSHVYWYRQLPEEGLKFMVYLQKENIIDESGMPKERFSAEFPKEGPSILRIQQVVRGDSAAYFCASSRATGGPSLYEQYFGPGTRLTVT.

J is TRBJ1-1 and V is TRBV2, with TRBD1 matching 10 bases. The length of the CDR3 is 14 residues. Germline CDR1 reads SNHLY; CDR2 reads FYNNEI. J was trimmed by 5 bases and V by 6 bases; bases with no gene match: 6. The chain's CDR3 is CASRGTGVGTEAFF. CDR3 in DNA: TGTGCCAGCAGGGGGACAGGGGTGGGTACTGAAGCTTTCTTT.

As DNA, the CDR3 is TGTGCCAGCAGGGGGACAGGGGGGTTCGAGCAGTACTTC. It codes for CASRGTGGFEQYF. V gene TRBV2 combines with J gene TRBJ2-7; 11 positions match TRBD1. Germline trimming cut 6 bases from V and 6 bases from J; bases unmatched to any gene: 4. Germline V gene sequence: CDR1 SNHLY, CDR2 FYNNEI. This CDR3 comprises 13 residues.

The rearrangement uses TRBV5-1 and TRBJ1-4; TRBD1 matches at 7 bases. J was trimmed by 4 bases and V by 5 bases; bases with no gene match: 14. The CDR3 has 17 residues. In germline, CDR1 is SGHRS, CDR2 YFSETQ. The CDR3 bases are TGCGCCAGCAGGGCAGGGGGAAGTGGTGTTTATAATGAAAAACTGTTTTTT. Translated, it gives CASRAGGSGVYNEKLFF.

V usage is TRBV19 and J usage is TRBJ2-7; TRBD2 agrees at 7 bases. CDR3 length: 16 residues. After removal of 6 bases from V and 2 bases from J, the junction contained 13 bases not matched to a gene. Per the germline V gene, CDR1 is LNHDA and CDR2 is SQIVND (reference sequence). CDR3 DNA: TGTGCCAGTAGCCTTTACGGCTGGGCGGGAGCCTACGAGCAGTACTTC. It specifies CASSLYGWAGAYEQYF.

The V and J genes are TRBV5-1 and TRBJ1-2; 8 bases map to TRBD1. The junction had 4 bases not matched to a gene; V was cut back by 0 bases and J by 6 bases. The CDR3 contains 14 residues. The germline gives CDR1 SGHRS, CDR2 YFSETQ. The chain's CDR3 is CASSLDTGGNGYTF. The CDR3 DNA reads as TGCGCCAGCAGCTTGGACACAGGGGGAAATGGCTACACCTTC.

This chain uses TRBV10-3 with TRBJ1-5; D call uncertain. Trimming pared 4 bases from V and 2 bases from J, leaving 6 bases between. Germline V gives CDR1 ENHRY, CDR2 SYGVKD. The CDR3 runs to 13 residues. The CDR3 DNA sequence: TGTGCCATCAGTGTGGGCGGCAATCAGCCCCAGCATTTT. Its protein is CAISVGGNQPQHF.

The rearrangement uses TRBV28 and TRBJ2-7; TRBD2 matches 9 bases. CDR3 length: 14 amino acids. Germline lookup yields CDR1 MDHEN and CDR2 SYDVKM. V lost 3 bases to trimming and J lost 4 bases; unmatched junction nucleotides: 4. DNA for the CDR3: TGTGCCAGCAGTTTGGCGGGGGGGCCTTACGAGCAGTACTTC. Translation gives CASSLAGGPYEQYF.

The chain couples TRBV3-1 (or the pseudogene TRBV3-2) to TRBJ2-1, with 7 bases that match TRBD2. Trimming cost V 0 bases and J 5 bases; bases outside gene matches: 1. In germline, CDR1 is LGHDT, CDR2 YNNKEL (reference sequence). The CDR3 extends over 14 amino acids. In DNA, the CDR3 is TGTGCCAGCAGCCAAGAGGGGGGGGACAATGAGCAGTTCTTC. Translated: CASSQEGGDNEQFF.

For this clone: A junction end diverges from the germline sequence, so it may reflect a read error. The chain carries TRBV5-5 and TRBJ2-4; 7 bases line up with TRBD2. The CDR3 is made up of 12 amino acids. Germline loops: CDR1 SGHKS, CDR2 YYEKEE (reference sequence). The CDR3 is CASSNPGGRGTF. As DNA, the CDR3 is TGTGCCAGCAGCAACCCGGGAGGCCGGGGTACATTC. Based on the CDR3 plus reference TRBV5-5 and TRBJ2-4, the full variable domain is DAGVTQSPTHLIKTRGQQVTLRCSPISGHKSVSWYQQVLGQGPQFIFQYYEKEERGRGNFPDRFSARQFPNYSSELNVNALLLGDSALYLCASSNPGGRGTFGAGTRLSVL.

This chain links TRBV18 with TRBJ1-4; 7 positions match TRBD1. Germline V gene data show CDR1 as KGHSH and CDR2 as LQKENI. CDR3 length: 15 amino acids. The J segment lost 8 bases and the V segment lost 6 bases, leaving 12 bases of the junction unmatched. CDR3 sequence reads: CASSEQTGRGEKLFF. CDR3 DNA sequence: TGTGCCAGCTCGGAGCAGACAGGGAGAGGGGAAAAACTGTTTTTT.

The CDR3 DNA reads TGTGCCAGCAGCTTAGGCGGTCCTAACTATGGCTACACCTTC. It specifies CASSLGGPNYGYTF. The chain links TRBV7-9 to TRBJ1-2; D remains unclear. Trimming shortened V by 1 base and J by 0 bases, and 6 bases separated the two germline ends. The CDR3 covers 14 residues. Germline values: CDR1 SEHNR, CDR2 FQNEAQ (reference sequence).

The chain's CDR3 is CASSPRGSDEQYF. The CDR3 nucleotides read TGTGCCAGTAGTCCCAGGGGGTCGGACGAGCAGTACTTC. The rearrangement uses TRBV19 and TRBJ2-7; 7 positions agree with TRBD1. The germline gives CDR1 LNHDA, CDR2 SQIVND (reference sequence). The junction had 6 bases not matched to a gene; V was cut back by 5 bases and J by 5 bases. The CDR3 runs 13 residues. Using reference TRBV19 and TRBJ2-7 for the parts outside the CDR3, the full variable domain is DGGITQSPKYLFRKEGQNVTLSCEQNLNHDAMYWYRQDPGQGLRLIYYSQIVNDFQKGDIAEGYSVSREKKESFPLTVTSAQKNPTAFYLCASSPRGSDEQYFGPGTRLTVT.

The V gene is TRBV7-3, the J gene TRBJ1-1; D perhaps matches TRBD1 (6 bases). Germline V gives CDR1 SGHTA, CDR2 FQGTGA. CDR3 size: 14 residues. V was cut by 3 bases and J by 3 bases, with 11 bases left in between. CDR3 region: CASSLGGPDTEAFF. As DNA, the CDR3 is TGTGCCAGCAGCTTGGGGGGGCCGGACACTGAAGCTTTCTTT.

This clone came up many times. V is TRBV2 and J is TRBJ1-2, with a tentative D call TRBD1 (6 bases). Germline loops: CDR1 SNHLY, CDR2 FYNNEI. Trimming pared 11 bases from V and 8 bases from J, leaving 15 bases between. The CDR3 consists of 11 residues. CDR3 sequence (DNA): TGTGCCCTCTACCAGGGGAGAGGCTACACCTTC. It is translated as CALYQGRGYTF.

In nucleotides, the CDR3 is TGTGCCAGTTCCGGACAGTCCCGTTCACCCCTCCACTTT. This translates into CASSGQSRSPLHF. The gene calls are TRBV12-3 or TRBV12-4 and TRBJ1-6; D might be TRBD1 (6 bases). The CDR3 extends over 13 amino acids. The ends were cut back, 9 bases at V and 9 bases at J, with 15 bases in the middle.